The rows below give T cell receptor beta chains drawn from one sample of a study of a mutant IDH1 vaccine in newly diagnosed glioma. The data were produced by immunoSEQ multiplex PCR, yet TCRdb's version contains in-frame clones alone and is incomplete. The sample includes tens of thousands of clones, approximately 93% of them seen just once. Antigens of these TCRs are unknown. Specimen: PBMCs, collected from a glioma patient whose treatment included an IDH1 peptide vaccine. The source is a man aged 50-60 years with glioma. Each CDR3 is given with its conserved first and last residue. The D gene is left open where the match is weak. Clone size appears in some rows only: once, few, many, or a class for an expanded clone.

TGCAGCGTGGGACGGGCAGGGGGGCGGGAGATCGAGCAGTACTTC	CSVGRAGGREIEQYF	.	TRBJ2-7	TRBV29-1	.
TGCGCCAGCAGCCAAGAGCGTCAGAATGAGCAGTTCTTC	CASSQERQNEQFF	.	TRBJ2-1	TRBV4-3	.
TGTGCCAGCACCCGGGGGGATGAGCAGTTCTTC	CASTRGDEQFF	TRBD2	TRBJ2-1	TRBV7-8	.
TGTGCCAGCAGCCAGAGACTAGGCCCCACCGGGGAGCTGTTTTTT	CASSQRLGPTGELFF	.	TRBJ2-2	TRBV11-2	.
TGTGCCGGATCGACAGGCTTACTTGGCTACACCTTC	CAGSTGLLGYTF	.	TRBJ1-2	TRBV30	.
TGTGCCAGCAGCGTAGTTGGTAGCGGGCTAGCCCTAGCCAAAAACATTCAGTACTTC	CASSVVGSGLALAKNIQYF	TRBD2	TRBJ2-4	TRBV9	.
TGTGCCAGCAGTCGGACTAGGGTTGGGGGCACAGATACGCAGTATTTT	CASSRTRVGGTDTQYF	TRBD2	TRBJ2-3	TRBV2	.
TGTGCCAGCAGTGAAACTGGGACAGGGATCTACGAGCAGTACTTC	CASSETGTGIYEQYF	TRBD1	TRBJ2-7	TRBV6-1	.
TGTGCCAGTGAGGGACACTACGAGCAGTACTTC	CASEGHYEQYF	.	TRBJ2-7	TRBV28	.
TGTGCCAGCAGTCTATTTATGGGACATCTCTCAGGTCCTGGGGCCAACGTCCTGACTTTC	CASSLFMGHLSGPGANVLTF	.	TRBJ2-6	TRBV27	.
TGTGCCAGCAGCTTTGGACAGGGAAGCTATGGCTACACCTTC	CASSFGQGSYGYTF	TRBD1	TRBJ1-2	TRBV5-6	.
TGTGCCAGCAGCTTGGACGCAGGGGCAACGTACAATGAGCAGTTCTTC	CASSLDAGATYNEQFF	.	TRBJ2-1	TRBV5-6	few
TGCGCCAGCAGCACAGGACAGTCAACCTACGAGCAGTACTTC	CASSTGQSTYEQYF	.	TRBJ2-7	TRBV5-1	.
TGTGCCAGCAGCGTAGGGTTCCCTCGACAGGGATCCTCCTATGGCTACACCTTC	CASSVGFPRQGSSYGYTF	TRBD1	TRBJ1-2	TRBV9	.
TGTGCCAGCAGCGTATGGGGATATCGTGTGGGGAACACCGGGGAGCTGTTTTTT	CASSVWGYRVGNTGELFF	.	TRBJ2-2	TRBV9	.
TGTGCCAGCACCCTCTCGGACCGGATCACAGATACGCAGTATTTT	CASTLSDRITDTQYF	.	TRBJ2-3	TRBV11-2	.
TGTGCCAGCAGCTTGGTGCAGGGGGGCTACGAGCAGTACTTC	CASSLVQGGYEQYF	.	TRBJ2-7	TRBV5-6	.
TGTGCCAGCAGCCCGTGGGAGGGGTGGGACAGGGGTGAAAAACTGTTTTTT	CASSPWEGWDRGEKLFF	TRBD1	TRBJ1-4	TRBV7-2	.